This passage covers 25 T cell receptor beta chains from one sample sequenced in a study of T cell responses to AZD1222 COVID-19 vaccine. TCRdb's copy holds only in-frame clones and misses some; the assay was immunoSEQ multiplex PCR. This sample has roughly 97,000 clones, with about 90% found just once. Source: peripheral blood, taken on day 0 of AZD1222 vaccination. The receptors were sampled from an adult in good health.

This clone was observed a single time. The gene calls are TRBV2 and TRBJ2-3; D is unclear. Germline CDR1 SNHLY, CDR2 FYNNEI. This CDR3 is 14 amino acids long. Deletions cut 4 bases from V and 4 bases from J, with 12 bases between. This CDR3 is CASSGRSFPDTQYF. The CDR3 DNA follows: TGTGCCAGCAGTGGTCGGAGTTTCCCAGATACGCAGTATTTT.

The chain carries TRBV19 and TRBJ2-6; TRBD1 aligns across 7 bases. CDR1 and CDR2 (germline): LNHDA, SQIVND (reference sequence). This CDR3 region has 16 residues. Trimming cost V 3 bases and J 0 bases; bases outside gene matches: 2. The CDR3, as DNA: TGTGCCAGTAGTATTCGGACAGGCTCTGGGGCCAACGTCCTGACTTTC. It translates to CASSIRTGSGANVLTF.

The chain links TRBV2 to TRBJ1-2, with TRBD1 identical over 12 bases. The CDR3 consists of 15 residues. Germline CDR1 is SNHLY and CDR2 is FYNNEI. J was trimmed by 4 bases and V by 10 bases; bases with no gene match: 10. The CDR3 is CANERGQGAGYGYTF. The CDR3, as DNA: TGTGCCAACGAAAGGGGACAGGGGGCGGGCTATGGCTACACCTTC.

The rearrangement links TRBV30 to TRBJ1-2, with a tentative D call TRBD1 (5 bases). V lost 2 bases and J 6 bases, leaving 16 bases between the germline ends. The CDR3 covers 14 residues. CDR1 GTSNPN and CDR2 SVGIG come from the germline V gene (reference sequence). The CDR3 is CAWSKDKFLNGYTF. The CDR3 coding sequence is TGTGCCTGGAGTAAGGACAAATTTTTAAATGGCTACACCTTC.

Concerning this clone: Different DNA sequences within this sample yield the same CDR3. This chain links TRBV5-1 with TRBJ2-7, with a possible D match to TRBD2 (6 bases). V was pared by 0 bases and J by 2 bases, with 9 bases between. The CDR3 is 14 residues long. Germline CDR1 is SGHRS and CDR2 is YFSETQ. This chain's CDR3 is CASSLALAAYEQYF. The CDR3 bases are TGCGCCAGCAGCTTGGCACTAGCCGCCTACGAGCAGTACTTC.

The chain is built from TRBV21-1 and TRBJ2-3; TRBD2 reflects the table's D call only, with no check against the DNA. TRBV21-1 is designated a pseudogene. This CDR3 has 16 residues. For the CDR3, the DNA is TGTGCCAGCAGCAAAGAAAATGAGCCCCACACAGATACGCAGTATTTT. This encodes CASSKENEPHTDTQYF.

CDR3 sequence reads: CASSDGPAINEKLFF. CDR3 DNA: TGTGCCAGCAGTGATGGGCCAGCAATTAATGAAAAACTGTTTTTT. The J gene is TRBJ1-4, the V gene TRBV6-1; no clear D gene. The V end was cut by 3 bases, the J end by 4 bases, with 12 bases between. The CDR3 loop spans 15 amino acids. CDR1 MNHNS and CDR2 SASEGT come from the germline V gene.

The chain recombines TRBV7-2 with TRBJ1-1; unclear D gene. The V gene's germline CDR1 is SGHTA and CDR2 FQGNSA. CDR3 length: 19 residues. Trimming took off 7 bases at V and 0 bases at J, with 27 bases between the two ends. This chain's CDR3 is CASNQFSWRGTDLNTEAFF. The DNA of the CDR3 is TGTGCCAGCAACCAGTTTTCGTGGCGAGGTACCGATCTGAACACTGAAGCTTTCTTT.

The V gene is TRBV7-6, the J gene TRBJ1-3, with 10 bases identical to TRBD1. J was trimmed by 4 bases and V by 4 bases; bases with no gene match: 4. The CDR3 contains 15 residues. Germline loops: CDR1 SGHVS, CDR2 FNYEAQ. CDR3 loop: CASSSGTGEGNTIYF. Written as DNA, the CDR3 is TGTGCCAGCAGCTCCGGGACAGGGGAAGGAAACACCATATATTTT.

The chain combines TRBV14 with TRBJ1-2, with D possibly TRBD1 on 6 matching bases. The V end was cut by 0 bases, the J end by 5 bases, with 13 bases between. Germline V lookup: CDR1 SGHDN, CDR2 FVKESK. This CDR3 comprises 15 residues. In DNA, the CDR3 is TGTGCCAGCAGCCAAGATATAACAGGGCTATATGGCTACACCTTC. Protein sequence: CASSQDITGLYGYTF.

The chain employs TRBV9 and TRBJ2-1; D is perhaps TRBD1 (7 bases). Between the trimmed V and J ends, which lost 3 bases and 8 bases, there was a span of 18 bases. This CDR3 comprises 15 residues. CDR1 and CDR2 from the germline V gene are SGDLS and YYNGEE. The CDR3 sequence: CASSAETGTRHEQFF. DNA for the CDR3: TGTGCCAGCAGCGCTGAGACAGGGACTCGCCATGAGCAGTTCTTC.

Note on this clone: Other nucleotide sequences from this sample produce the same CDR3. The V and J genes are TRBV28 and TRBJ2-7; no clear D. Looked up from germline, CDR1 is MDHEN and CDR2 is SYDVKM. Trimming removed 3 bases at V and 2 bases at J, with 2 bases between. This CDR3 is built from 11 residues. The CDR3 DNA is TGTGCCAGCAGTTTGACCTACGAGCAGTACTTC. Its translation is CASSLTYEQYF.

The chain has TRBV7-8 and TRBJ1-5; tentatively, D is TRBD1 (6 bases). Germline CDR1 and CDR2: SGHVS and FQNEAQ. The CDR3 extends over 17 amino acids. The germline V and J ends were trimmed by 5 bases and 0 bases, with 17 bases remaining between them. The CDR3 loop reads CASSPWTEQNSNQPQHF. The CDR3 DNA reads as TGTGCCAGCAGCCCTTGGACAGAGCAAAATAGCAATCAGCCCCAGCATTTT.

V gene TRBV9 combines with J gene TRBJ2-7; no firm D call. Germline values: CDR1 SGDLS, CDR2 YYNGEE. V was clipped by 1 base and J by 5 bases, with 16 bases between them. CDR3 length: 15 residues. Here the CDR3 reads CASSVSPGRGHEQYF. For the CDR3, the DNA is TGTGCCAGCAGCGTATCCCCAGGTCGTGGCCACGAGCAGTACTTC.

The chain uses TRBV5-1 and TRBJ2-1; D not certain. CDR3 size: 12 residues. Trimming stripped 0 bases from V and 8 bases from J, with 6 bases between. The germline V gene encodes CDR1 SGHRS and CDR2 YFSETQ. In nucleotides, the CDR3 is TGCGCCAGCAGCTTGGCGTCGCATGAGCAGTTCTTC. This gives the protein CASSLASHEQFF.

This chain connects TRBV25-1 to TRBJ2-5, with D perhaps TRBD1 or TRBD2 (6 bases each). With 3 bases removed from V and 5 bases from J, the gap between germline ends came to 22 bases. Germline loops: CDR1 MGHDK, CDR2 SYGVNS. The CDR3 contains 17 residues. The CDR3 DNA reads TGTGCCAGCAGTGACACTCGTACCCGCAGGAGGGGGGAGACCCAGTACTTC. This encodes CASSDTRTRRRGETQYF. The full variable domain, rest sourced from reference TRBV25-1 and TRBJ2-5, is EADIYQTPRYLVIGTGKKITLECSQTMGHDKMYWYQQDPGMELHLIHYSYGVNSTEKGDLSSESTVSRIRTEHFPLTLESARPSHTSQYLCASSDTRTRRRGETQYFGPGTRLLVL.

This clone has just one count. The CDR3 nucleotides read TGTGCCAGCAGCTTATCGGTTAACTATGGCTACACCTTC. Encoded protein: CASSLSVNYGYTF. This chain connects TRBV7-6 to TRBJ1-2; D ambiguous. The CDR3 length is 13 residues. Germline CDR1 and CDR2: SGHVS and FNYEAQ. Trimming shortened V by 2 bases and J by 1 base, and 5 bases separated the two germline ends.

This chain joins TRBV3-1 (or the pseudogene TRBV3-2) and TRBJ1-1; D remains unclear. The CDR3 runs 15 residues. CDR1 and CDR2 from the germline V gene are LGHDT and YNNKEL (reference sequence). Trimming left V 3 bases short and J 5 bases short, with 16 bases between. The CDR3 nucleotides read TGTGCCAGCAGCCATGGTTCGGTTTTGGCTACTGAAGCTTTCTTT. It yields the protein CASSHGSVLATEAFF.

The gene calls are TRBV5-1 and TRBJ2-3; a weak D match, TRBD1 (6 bases). V shed 2 bases and J shed 4 bases, with 14 bases lying between them. CDR1 is SGHRS and CDR2 is YFSETQ in the germline V gene. CDR3 length: 15 residues. The CDR3 nucleotides are TGCGCCAGCAGCTTTGAGGGGGTACGCGCAGATACGCAGTATTTT. As protein: CASSFEGVRADTQYF.

J is TRBJ1-5 and V is TRBV27; possible D gene TRBD1, 5 bases. V lost 5 bases and J lost 2, with 13 bases in between. CDR3 length: 15 amino acids. Germline loops: CDR1 MNHEY, CDR2 SMNVEV (reference sequence). Here the CDR3 reads CASSPRGQGNQPQHF. CDR3 sequence (DNA): TGTGCCAGCAGTCCAAGGGGCCAGGGCAATCAGCCCCAGCATTTT.

The chain uses TRBV11-2 and TRBJ2-7, with D possibly matching TRBD1 (6 bases). The V end was cut by 5 bases, the J end by 3 bases, with 14 bases between. Germline V gene sequence: CDR1 SGHAT, CDR2 FQNNGV. This CDR3 contains 14 residues. The CDR3 protein is CASSLGQGYYEQYF. CDR3 nucleotide sequence: TGTGCCAGCAGCCTGGGGCAGGGGTACTACGAGCAGTACTTC.

The sample holds one count of this clone. The gene calls are TRBV27 and TRBJ1-2; no reliable D call. CDR1 MNHEY and CDR2 SMNVEV come from the germline V gene (reference sequence). This CDR3 is 12 amino acids long. With 6 bases removed from V and 8 bases from J, the gap between germline ends came to 13 bases. CDR3 residues: CASRRPGLGYTF. CDR3 nucleotides: TGTGCCAGCAGGCGTCCCGGGTTGGGCTACACCTTC.

The gene calls are TRBV5-4 and TRBJ1-4; 12 bases match TRBD1. Trimming at V came to 4 bases and at J to 8 bases, leaving 6 bases not matched to a gene. The CDR3 has 15 amino acids. From germline, CDR1 is SGHNT and CDR2 YYREEE (reference sequence). CDR3 in amino acids: CASSAPGTGGEKLFF. CDR3 in DNA: TGTGCCAGCAGCGCTCCCGGGACAGGGGGCGAAAAACTGTTTTTT.

The CDR3, as DNA: TGTGCCAGCAGCTCGTTGACGGGACGTAATCGGGATACGCAGTATTTT. Its translation: CASSSLTGRNRDTQYF. This chain uses TRBV7-9 with TRBJ2-3, with D perhaps given as TRBD1 or TRBD2 (5 bases each). This CDR3 contains 16 residues. V was clipped by 4 bases and J by 6 bases, with 20 bases between them. CDR1 SEHNR and CDR2 FQNEAQ come from the germline V gene (reference sequence). The variable domain in full, completed from reference TRBV7-9 and TRBJ2-3, reads DTGVSQNPRHKITKRGQNVTFRCDPISEHNRLYWYRQTLGQGPEFLTYFQNEAQLEKSRLLSDRFSAERPKGSFSTLEIQRTEQGDSAMYLCASSSLTGRNRDTQYFGPGTRLTVL.

The DNA of the CDR3 is TGTGCCAGCTCACCAAACCAGGGACAGGGGAATGAAAAACTGTTTTTT. Translated, it gives CASSPNQGQGNEKLFF. The chain combines TRBV18 with TRBJ1-4; 10 positions match TRBD1. V shed 2 bases, J shed 5 bases, and the junction held 5 bases outside the gene matches. This CDR3 is built from 16 residues. Per germline, CDR1 KGHSH and CDR2 LQKENI.